This T cell receptor (beta chain) was sequenced in a study of blood T cell repertoires in COVID-19. Using immunoSEQ multiplex PCR, the repertoire was profiled, and TCRdb retains in-frame clones only, with some absent. The sample carries about 62,000 clones, approximately 90% recorded once. This clone was observed a single time. V was pared by 5 bases and J by 7 bases, with 9 bases of the junction left unmatched. The length of the CDR3 is 16 residues. Germline V gene data show CDR1 as LGHNT and CDR2 as FRNRAP. This clonotype originated in a woman aged 55 to 70 with COVID-19, enrolled during active disease. Specimen: peripheral blood. The chain carries TRBV12-5 and TRBJ2-1, with 12 bases lining up with TRBD2. Here the CDR3 DNA reads TGTGCTAGTGGTCGAAGACTAGCGGGAGAAGGTAATGAGCAGTTCTTC. Protein: CASGRRLAGEGNEQFF.